This T cell receptor beta chain was observed in a study of T-cell memory formation after mild COVID-19 (dated by TCRdb to the early 2020s). With respect to the entire study: TCR sequence clusters from the two donors were largely donor specific. Longitudinal TCRalpha and TCRbeta repertoire sequencing tracked T-cell clones expanding and contracting after mild COVID-19 in a couple of donors. The cohort was made up of two young adult volunteers, one female and one male, who were previously healthy.

This clonotype occurred many times. The antigen this receptor binds is unknown. No much larger clone exists at a distance of one base, and base qualities are not known. Overall results and qualifications from the work: The study covered only a couple of mild cases, and larger cohorts including severe cases with pre-infection samples were considered necessary. Clones contracting from day 15 to 85 had balanced CD4/CD8 phenotypes, while a second wave expanding from day 15 to 37 was biased towards CD4+. Contracting CD4+ clones turned up mainly in the CM and EM memory subsets, whereas EMRA was where CD8+ clones were enriched. SARS-CoV-2 specificity was not confirmed for the second-wave clones peaking on day 37. Some responding clones were found in pre-infection memory, which suggests that pre-existing cross-reactive memory T cells took part in the SARS-CoV-2 response.

Ficoll-Paque density gradient centrifugation was the method used to isolate PBMCs. The V and J ends are trimmed by 0 bases and 2 bases, leaving 7 bases between them. From its cysteine to its phenylalanine, the CDR3 spans 14 amino acids. Just CDR3 DNA is preserved here, 42 bases in frame from base 1. The germline V gene provides CDR1 LGHNA and CDR2 YSLEER. The instrument given in TCRdb is Illumina NovaSeq 6000. Using 5'RACE with constant-segment primers, TCRalpha and TCRbeta cDNA libraries were constructed, with sample barcodes and unique molecular identifiers added in the process. RNA was extracted from every sample with Trizol reagent. Amplification of the libraries took two PCR steps, and the second step added a second sample barcode plus Illumina TruSeq adapters. Sequencing of the libraries was done on an Illumina NovaSeq, producing 2 x 150 bp paired-end reads. From the authors' description of their analysis: The reads were demultiplexed and collapsed into UMI-guided consensus sequences using migec v1.2.7. Using mixcr v2.1.11, UMI consensuses were aligned to TRA and TRB V and J templates and then assembled into clonotypes. A clonotype was counted as expanded or contracted only if both edgeR and NoisET called the change significant, with noise models trained on biological replicates. edgeR calls used a false discovery rate-adjusted p below 0.01 and a log2 fold-change threshold of 1. As an exploratory analysis of dynamics, max-normalized trajectories of the 1000 most abundant clonotypes were examined with PCA combined with hierarchical clustering. Separately sequenced CD4+ and CD8+ repertoires were used to assign the CD4 or CD8 phenotype of responding clones. TCRdb's own reprocessing of the public reads used fastp at Q25 and MiXCR and kept productive beta chains. One record per CDR3 amino acid sequence lists the most common genes and DNA. The V and J calls come from TCRdb's annotation, not from the publication. This sample gives 200,000 to 300,000 distinct CDR3 sequences in total; approximately 9% of them show up just once. The ten largest clones take up under 25% of the sample.

Recombination joined TRBV4-3 with TRBJ1-2; a weak D assignment points to TRBD1 (5 bases agree). The sequenced sample consisted of PBMCs or a T cell subset sorted from them (not recorded which). The sequence was collected from a man younger than 35 who had mild COVID-19 (a few samples of this study predate the infection). The sample titles of this study are shuffled in the database, so cell type and time point are left out; the donor was told from shared clones. The CDR3 reads CASSQDWGNYGYTF. The bases are TGCGCCAGCAGCCAAGATTGGGGGAACTATGGCTACACCTTC.